The clone carrying this T cell receptor beta chain was seen only a few times. Its antigen is currently unknown. Autoimmune disease history or systemic immunosuppression led to patients being barred. Libraries were prepared by immunoSEQ multiplex PCR; TCRdb keeps only in-frame clonotypes and omits some of them. The sample yields about 27,000 clones, 75% to 85% seen once. Trimming shortened V by 4 bases and J by 5 bases, and 14 bases separated the two germline ends. Germline values: CDR1 GTSNPN, CDR2 SVGIG (reference sequence). The CDR3 is 13 residues long. The data stem from a study of OX40 agonist ivuxolimab in advanced cancers. Study-level findings and limits: Partly responding patients at 0.1-3.0 mg/kg showed some of the smallest clonal expansion.

Sequenced material: CD4+ or CD8+ T cells sorted from blood, taken in a trial of the OX40 agonist ivuxolimab. The receptor was isolated from an adult with an advanced solid tumor such as melanoma, head and neck, liver or kidney cancer. The chain couples TRBV30 to TRBJ1-1; D remains unclear. The CDR3: CAWIFSAGTEAFF. In nucleotides, the CDR3 is TGTGCCTGGATTTTCTCCGCGGGGACTGAAGCTTTCTTT.